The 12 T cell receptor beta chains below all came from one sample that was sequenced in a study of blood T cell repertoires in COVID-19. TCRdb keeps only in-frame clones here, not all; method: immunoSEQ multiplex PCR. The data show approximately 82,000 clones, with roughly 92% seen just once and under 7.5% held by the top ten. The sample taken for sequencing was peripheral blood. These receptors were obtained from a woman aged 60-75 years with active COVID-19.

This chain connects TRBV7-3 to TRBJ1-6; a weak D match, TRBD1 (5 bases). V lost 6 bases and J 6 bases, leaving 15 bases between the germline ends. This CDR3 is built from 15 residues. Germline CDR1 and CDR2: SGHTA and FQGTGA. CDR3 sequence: CASRRTGGGNSPLHF. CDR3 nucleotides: TGTGCCAGCAGACGGACGGGGGGTGGTAATTCACCCCTCCACTTT.

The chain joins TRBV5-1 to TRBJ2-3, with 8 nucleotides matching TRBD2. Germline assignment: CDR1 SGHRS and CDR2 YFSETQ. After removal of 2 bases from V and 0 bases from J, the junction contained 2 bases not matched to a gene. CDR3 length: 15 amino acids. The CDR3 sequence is CASSFLAGSTDTQYF. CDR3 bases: TGCGCCAGCAGCTTTCTAGCGGGTAGCACAGATACGCAGTATTTT.

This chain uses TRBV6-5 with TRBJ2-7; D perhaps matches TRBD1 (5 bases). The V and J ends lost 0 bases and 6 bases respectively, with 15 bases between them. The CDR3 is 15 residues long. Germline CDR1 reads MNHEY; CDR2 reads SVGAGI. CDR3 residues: CASSYSIGQGSEQYF. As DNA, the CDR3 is TGTGCCAGCAGTTACTCGATTGGGCAGGGCAGCGAGCAGTACTTC.

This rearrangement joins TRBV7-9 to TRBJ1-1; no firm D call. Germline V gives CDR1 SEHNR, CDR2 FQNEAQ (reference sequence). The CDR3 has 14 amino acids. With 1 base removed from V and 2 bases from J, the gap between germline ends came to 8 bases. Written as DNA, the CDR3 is TGTGCCAGCAGCTTAGGTAGGACTAACACTGAAGCTTTCTTT. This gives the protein CASSLGRTNTEAFF.

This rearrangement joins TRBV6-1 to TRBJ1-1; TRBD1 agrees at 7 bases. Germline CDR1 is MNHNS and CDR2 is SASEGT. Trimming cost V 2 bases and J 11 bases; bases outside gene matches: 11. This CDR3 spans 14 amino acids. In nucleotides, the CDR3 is TGTGCCAGCAGTGAAACGGCAGGGGGTCGTTCTGCTTTCTTT. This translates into CASSETAGGRSAFF.

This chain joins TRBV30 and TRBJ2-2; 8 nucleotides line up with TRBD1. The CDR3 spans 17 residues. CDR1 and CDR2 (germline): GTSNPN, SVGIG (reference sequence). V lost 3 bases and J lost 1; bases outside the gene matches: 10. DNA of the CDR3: TGTGCCTGGAGCCCCATTTGGGGACAGGAGAACACCGGGGAGCTGTTTTTT. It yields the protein CAWSPIWGQENTGELFF.

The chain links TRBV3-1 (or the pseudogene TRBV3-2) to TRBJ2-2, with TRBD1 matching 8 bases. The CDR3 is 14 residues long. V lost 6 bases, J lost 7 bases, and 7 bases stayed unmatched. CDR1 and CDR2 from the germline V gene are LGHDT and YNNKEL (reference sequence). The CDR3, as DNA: TGTGCCAGCAGTAAATCAGGGGGCAGCGGGGAGCTGTTTTTT. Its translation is CASSKSGGSGELFF.

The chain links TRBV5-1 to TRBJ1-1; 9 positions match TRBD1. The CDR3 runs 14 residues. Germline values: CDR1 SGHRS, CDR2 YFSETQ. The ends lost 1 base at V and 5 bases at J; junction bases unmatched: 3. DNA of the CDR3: TGCGCCAGCAGCTTGTTAGGACAGGGGACTGAAGCTTTCTTT. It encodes CASSLLGQGTEAFF.

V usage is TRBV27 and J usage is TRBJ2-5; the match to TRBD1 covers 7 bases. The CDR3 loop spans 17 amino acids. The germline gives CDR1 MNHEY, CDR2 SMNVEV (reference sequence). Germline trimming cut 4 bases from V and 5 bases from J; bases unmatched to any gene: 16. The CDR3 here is CASSSRLNRGSKETQYF. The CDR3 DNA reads TGTGCCAGCAGTTCCCGCCTAAACAGGGGCAGTAAGGAGACCCAGTACTTC.

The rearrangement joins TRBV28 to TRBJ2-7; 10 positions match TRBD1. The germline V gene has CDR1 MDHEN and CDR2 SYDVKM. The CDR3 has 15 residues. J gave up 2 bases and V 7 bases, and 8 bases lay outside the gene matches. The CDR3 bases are TGTGCCAGCACCCTCGCCGGGACAGGGGCCTACGAGCAGTACTTC. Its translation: CASTLAGTGAYEQYF.

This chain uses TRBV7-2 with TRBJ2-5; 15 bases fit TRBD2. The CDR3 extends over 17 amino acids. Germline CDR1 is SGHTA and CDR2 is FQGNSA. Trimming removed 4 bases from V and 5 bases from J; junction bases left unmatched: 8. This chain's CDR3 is CASSSGTSGGLIETQYF. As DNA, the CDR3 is TGTGCCAGCAGCTCAGGGACTAGCGGGGGGTTGATTGAGACCCAGTACTTC.

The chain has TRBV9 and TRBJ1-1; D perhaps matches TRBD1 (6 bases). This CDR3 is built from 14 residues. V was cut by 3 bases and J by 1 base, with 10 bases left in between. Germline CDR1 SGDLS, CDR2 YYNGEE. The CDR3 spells CASSARTENTEAFF. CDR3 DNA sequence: TGTGCCAGCAGCGCCCGGACAGAGAACACTGAAGCTTTCTTT.